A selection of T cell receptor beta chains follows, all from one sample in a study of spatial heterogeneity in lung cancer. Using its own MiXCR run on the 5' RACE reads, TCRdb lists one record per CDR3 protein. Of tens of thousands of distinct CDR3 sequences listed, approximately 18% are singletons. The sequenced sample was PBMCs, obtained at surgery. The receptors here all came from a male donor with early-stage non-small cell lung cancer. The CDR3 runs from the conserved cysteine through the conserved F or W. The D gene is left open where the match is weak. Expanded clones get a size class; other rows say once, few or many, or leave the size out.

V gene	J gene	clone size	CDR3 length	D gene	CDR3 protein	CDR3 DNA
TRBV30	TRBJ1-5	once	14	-	CAWSDRVPTQPQHF	TGTGCCTGGAGTGACAGAGTGCCCACTCAGCCCCAGCATTTT
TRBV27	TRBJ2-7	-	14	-	CASSLGDTHYEQYF	TGTGCCAGCAGTTTAGGGGACACCCACTACGAGCAGTACTTC
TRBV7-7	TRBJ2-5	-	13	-	CASSLGHQETQYF	TGTGCTAGCAGCTTAGGACACCAAGAGACCCAGTACTTC
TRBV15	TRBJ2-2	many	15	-	CATSPTGENTGELFF	TGTGCCACCAGTCCGACAGGAGAGAACACCGGGGAGCTGTTTTTT
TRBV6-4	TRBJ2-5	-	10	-	CATQLETQYF	TGTGCCACCCAACTGGAGACCCAGTACTTC
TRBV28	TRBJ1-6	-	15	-	CASRRYLGNNSPLHF	TGTGCCAGCCGCCGATATCTGGGGAATAATTCACCCCTCCACTTT
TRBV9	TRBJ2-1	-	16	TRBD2	CASSVDLAGPYNEQFF	TGTGCCAGCAGCGTTGACCTAGCGGGCCCCTACAATGAGCAGTTCTTC
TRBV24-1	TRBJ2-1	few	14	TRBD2	CATSGAGGSNEQFF	TGTGCCACCAGCGGGGCGGGGGGGTCTAATGAGCAGTTCTTC
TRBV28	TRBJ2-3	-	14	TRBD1	CASTLTGFTDTQYF	TGTGCCAGCACCCTGACAGGGTTCACAGATACGCAGTATTTT
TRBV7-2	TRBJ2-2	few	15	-	CASSLAQANTGELFF	TGTGCCAGCAGCTTAGCCCAGGCGAACACCGGGGAGCTGTTTTTT
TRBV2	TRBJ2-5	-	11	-	CASSVGETQYF	TGTGCCAGCAGTGTGGGGGAGACCCAGTACTTC
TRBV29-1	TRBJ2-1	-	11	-	CLAWAYNEQFF	TGCCTAGCGTGGGCGTACAATGAGCAGTTCTTC
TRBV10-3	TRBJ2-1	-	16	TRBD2	CAISSIAGGMYNEQFF	TGTGCCATCAGTTCCATAGCGGGAGGGATGTACAATGAGCAGTTCTTC
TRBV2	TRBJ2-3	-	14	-	CASSLGLGADTQYF	TGTGCCAGCAGTCTTGGGCTCGGGGCAGATACGCAGTATTTT
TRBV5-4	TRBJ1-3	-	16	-	CASSLYDGTSGNTIYF	TGTGCCAGCAGCTTGTACGACGGAACCTCTGGAAACACCATATATTTT
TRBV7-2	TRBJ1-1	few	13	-	CASSLLTNTEAFF	TGTGCCAGCAGCTTATTAACCAACACTGAAGCTTTCTTT
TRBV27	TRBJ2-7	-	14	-	CASSLIRSSYEQYF	TGTGCCAGCAGTTTGATCCGGAGCTCCTACGAGCAGTACTTC
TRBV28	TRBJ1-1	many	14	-	CASSPSGKDTEAFF	TGTGCCAGCAGTCCCTCCGGCAAAGACACTGAAGCTTTCTTT
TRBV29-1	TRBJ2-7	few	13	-	CSVEELRGQEQYF	TGCAGCGTTGAAGAGTTAAGGGGACAAGAGCAGTACTTC
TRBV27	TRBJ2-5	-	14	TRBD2	CASSSLSGGETQYF	TGTGCCAGCAGTTCCCTCTCCGGGGGGGAGACCCAGTACTTC
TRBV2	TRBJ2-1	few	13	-	CASSLTSSDEQFF	TGTGCCAGCAGTTTGACTAGTTCCGATGAGCAGTTCTTC
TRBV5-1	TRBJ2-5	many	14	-	CASSLGGTEETQYF	TGCGCCAGCAGCTTGGGAGGGACGGAAGAGACCCAGTACTTC
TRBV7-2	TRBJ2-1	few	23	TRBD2	CASSSRQSGTSGRGPSSYNEQFF	TGTGCCAGCAGCTCCCGGCAATCCGGGACTAGCGGGCGGGGCCCTAGCTCCTACAATGAGCAGTTCTTC
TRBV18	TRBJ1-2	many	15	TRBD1	CASSPPGQGPGGYTF	TGTGCCAGCTCACCACCGGGACAGGGCCCCGGTGGCTACACCTTC
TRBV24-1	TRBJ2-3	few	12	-	CATSDNTDTQYF	TGTGCCACCAGTGACAACACAGATACGCAGTATTTT
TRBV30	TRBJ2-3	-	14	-	CAWSAGLSTDTQYF	TGTGCCTGGAGTGCCGGACTAAGCACAGATACGCAGTATTTT
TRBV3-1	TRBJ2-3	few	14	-	CASSQAWTSDTQYF	TGTGCCAGCAGCCAAGCCTGGACCTCAGATACGCAGTATTTT
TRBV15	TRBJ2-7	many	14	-	CATSRHRDVYEQYF	TGTGCCACCAGCAGACACCGGGACGTCTACGAGCAGTACTTC
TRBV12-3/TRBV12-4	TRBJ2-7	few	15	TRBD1	CASRDGTGASYEQYF	TGTGCCAGCAGAGATGGGACAGGGGCTTCTTACGAGCAGTACTTC
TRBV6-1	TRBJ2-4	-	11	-	CASSEGEIQYF	TGTGCCAGCAGTGAAGGTGAAATTCAGTACTTC
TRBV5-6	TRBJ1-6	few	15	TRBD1	CASSVGQGGNSPLHF	TGTGCCAGCAGCGTAGGACAGGGGGGGAATTCACCCCTCCACTTT
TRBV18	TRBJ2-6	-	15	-	CASSPPKSGANVLTF	TGTGCCAGCTCACCACCGAAATCTGGGGCCAACGTCCTGACTTTC
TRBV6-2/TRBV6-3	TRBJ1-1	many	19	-	CASSYSQALTGTANTEAFF	TGTGCCAGCAGTTACTCCCAGGCGTTGACGGGAACAGCGAACACTGAAGCTTTCTTT
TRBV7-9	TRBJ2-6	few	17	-	CASSPAGSPAGANVLTF	TGTGCCAGCAGCCCAGCCGGGTCCCCTGCCGGGGCCAACGTCCTGACTTTC
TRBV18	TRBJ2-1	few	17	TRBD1	CASSPPGQAVSYNEQFF	TGTGCCAGCTCACCACCGGGACAGGCCGTCTCCTACAATGAGCAGTTCTTC
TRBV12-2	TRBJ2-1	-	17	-	CASRLAKVRGRGNEQFF	TGTGCAAGTCGCTTAGCGAAAGTACGGGGAAGGGGTAATGAGCAGTTCTTC
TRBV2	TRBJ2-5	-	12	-	CASSYGTRTQYF	TGTGCCAGCAGCTATGGGACCAGGACCCAGTACTTC
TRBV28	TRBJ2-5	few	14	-	CASSFQGPTTAQYF	TGTGCCAGCAGTTTCCAGGGGCCAACTACGGCCCAGTACTTC
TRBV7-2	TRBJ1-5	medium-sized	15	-	CASSLVPGESQPQHF	TGTGCCAGCAGCTTAGTTCCCGGGGAAAGTCAGCCCCAGCATTTT
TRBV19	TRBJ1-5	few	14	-	CASSMGVGNQPQHF	TGTGCCAGTAGTATGGGGGTTGGCAATCAGCCCCAGCATTTT
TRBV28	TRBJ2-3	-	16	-	CASSLQGHKSTDTQYF	TGTGCCAGCAGTTTACAGGGCCACAAGTCCACAGATACGCAGTATTTT
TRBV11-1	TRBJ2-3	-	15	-	CASSTLRGLPDTQYF	TGTGCCAGCAGCACCCTCCGGGGGCTGCCCGATACGCAGTATTTT
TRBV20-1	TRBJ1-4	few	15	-	CSAPGLGYTNEKLFF	TGCAGTGCTCCGGGCCTTGGGTACACTAATGAAAAACTGTTTTTT
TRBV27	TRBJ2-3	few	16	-	CASSSPRGSSTDTQYF	TGTGCCAGCAGTTCCCCCAGGGGTTCTAGCACAGATACGCAGTATTTT
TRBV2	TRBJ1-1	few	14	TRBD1	CASSGWTGNTEAFF	TGTGCCAGCAGTGGATGGACAGGGAACACTGAAGCTTTCTTT
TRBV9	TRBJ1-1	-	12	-	CASSDQGTEAFF	TGTGCCAGCAGCGATCAGGGAACTGAAGCTTTCTTT
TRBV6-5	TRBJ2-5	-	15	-	CASSYSLDVGETQYF	TGTGCCAGCAGTTACTCGTTAGATGTCGGAGAGACCCAGTACTTC
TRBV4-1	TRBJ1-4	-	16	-	CASSQDGGAANEKLFF	TGCGCCAGCAGCCAAGATGGGGGTGCAGCTAATGAAAAACTGTTTTTT
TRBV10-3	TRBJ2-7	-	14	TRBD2	CAIRGTSGQDEQYF	TGTGCCATCAGGGGGACTAGCGGCCAAGACGAGCAGTACTTC
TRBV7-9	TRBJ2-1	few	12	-	CAVPFSYNEQFF	TGTGCCGTCCCCTTCTCCTACAATGAGCAGTTCTTC
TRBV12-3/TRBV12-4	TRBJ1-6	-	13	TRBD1	CASRRGDNSPLHF	TGTGCCAGCCGCAGGGGGGATAATTCACCCCTCCACTTT
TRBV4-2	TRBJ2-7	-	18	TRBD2	CASSPQHRGEEVSYEQYF	TGTGCCAGCAGCCCCCAGCACCGGGGGGAGGAAGTCTCATACGAGCAGTACTTC
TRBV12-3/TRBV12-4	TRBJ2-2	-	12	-	CASTLYTGELFF	TGTGCCAGCACCCTTTACACCGGGGAGCTGTTTTTT